This T cell receptor (beta chain) was sequenced during a study of CD8+CD57+ T cells in acquired aplastic anemia. Study context: An average of roughly 3 ug of DNA was obtained from sorted CD4+ and CD8+ cells.

Note on this clonotype: Antigen specificity is unknown.

The CDR3 is 14 amino acids. V lost 0 bases and J lost 9; bases outside the gene matches: 6. CDR1 and CDR2 (germline): LGHDT, YNNKEL (reference sequence). Genomic DNA provided the template from which TCR beta VDJ and CDR3 profiles were obtained. In TCRdb, the reads were re-called with MiXCR into one record per CDR3 protein. The sample carries hundreds of thousands of distinct CDR3 sequences, around a third recorded once. Findings of the study overall: Fewer than 30 shared CD8+ CDR3s appeared highly expressed within patients' immunodominant clones.

CD8+CD57+ cell expansion, shown by flow cytometry, had occurred in the patients selected for sequencing. This TCR derives from a human donor with aplastic anemia. V usage is TRBV3-1 and J usage is TRBJ2-3, with TRBD1 matching 7 bases. The specimen sequenced was sorted CD4+, CD8+, or CD8+CD57+ T cells (not recorded which) from PBMCs. The CDR3 coding sequence is TGTGCCAGCAGCCAAGATAGCACAGGGGTCACGCAGTATTTT. Its protein is CASSQDSTGVTQYF.